The next 11 T cell receptor beta chains were all read from a single sample in a study of blood T cell repertoires in COVID-19. Sequenced by immunoSEQ multiplex PCR; TCRdb stores in-frame clones only, minus some. The repertoire holds about 400,000 clones, with over 85% as singletons. Sequenced material: PBMCs or T cells enriched from blood (not recorded which). These TCRs come from a young woman who had recovered from COVID-19.

CDR3 in amino acids: CASSLGQGGSPLHF. The CDR3 DNA sequence: TGTGCCAGCAGCTTGGGACAGGGGGGTTCACCCCTCCACTTT. The chain has TRBV5-6 and TRBJ1-6; 9 positions match TRBD1. Germline CDR1 SGHDT, CDR2 YYEEEE. Losses at the gene ends were 0 bases for V and 9 bases for J; bases not matched to a gene: 1. This CDR3 comprises 14 residues.

The chain couples TRBV28 to TRBJ2-7, with a possible D match to TRBD2 (5 bases). Trimming pared 6 bases from V and 2 bases from J, leaving 14 bases between. The CDR3 extends over 14 amino acids. CDR1 is MDHEN, CDR2 SYDVKM, per germline. CDR3 coding DNA: TGTGCCAGCAGAGGACTCGGGAATACCTACGAGCAGTACTTC. Amino acids: CASRGLGNTYEQYF.

The J gene is TRBJ2-3, the V gene TRBV7-9; D is possibly TRBD2 (6 bases). Germline CDR1 is SEHNR and CDR2 is FQNEAQ (reference sequence). V was cut by 0 bases and J by 5 bases, with 18 bases left in between. CDR3 size: 17 residues. For the CDR3, the DNA is TGTGCCAGCAGCTTAGCGGCGGCGGGATCGTTCGGAGATACGCAGTATTTT. Its protein is CASSLAAAGSFGDTQYF.

This clone was found a few times. The J gene is TRBJ2-1, the V gene TRBV2; 8 nucleotides agree with TRBD2. The CDR3 loop spans 13 amino acids. Germline V gene lookup returns CDR1 SNHLY and CDR2 FYNNEI. V lost 4 bases to trimming and J lost 8 bases; unmatched junction nucleotides: 4. The CDR3 sequence is CASSGTTSDEQFF. In DNA, the CDR3 is TGTGCCAGCAGTGGAACGACTAGCGATGAGCAGTTCTTC.

V and J are TRBV19 and TRBJ2-6, with 8 nucleotides matching TRBD1. CDR3 length equals 19 residues. Trimming took 3 bases from V and 1 from J; bases not matched to a gene: 11. Germline CDR1 is LNHDA and CDR2 is SQIVND (reference sequence). CDR3 nucleotide sequence: TGTGCCAGTAGTATCGGAGCGGTCAGGGGGCGGTCTGGGGCCAACGTCCTGACTTTC. As protein: CASSIGAVRGRSGANVLTF.

This chain links TRBV7-6 with TRBJ2-1, with TRBD2 matching 10 bases. The CDR3 has 13 residues. J was trimmed by 9 bases and V by 1 base; bases with no gene match: 0. The germline CDR1 and CDR2 sequences are SGHVS and FNYEAQ. CDR3 nucleotide sequence: TGTGCCAGCAGCTTAGGACTAGCGGGTGAGCAGTTCTTC. Its translation is CASSLGLAGEQFF.

This clone was seen just once. For the CDR3, the DNA is TGTGCCAGCAGAAGGAGGGGAACTGAAGCTTTCTTT. This codes for CASRRRGTEAFF. The V and J genes are TRBV28 and TRBJ1-1, with D possibly being TRBD1 (5 bases). Germline CDR1 and CDR2: MDHEN and SYDVKM. The CDR3 covers 12 residues. Trimming took off 6 bases at V and 5 bases at J, with 10 bases between the two ends.

This clone was recorded only once. The chain couples TRBV7-9 to TRBJ2-7; a weak D match, TRBD1 (5 bases). The V end lost 0 bases, the J end lost 2 bases, and 8 bases lay between the germline ends. Germline V gene data show CDR1 as SEHNR and CDR2 as FQNEAQ (reference sequence). The CDR3 length is 14 residues. The CDR3 DNA is TGTGCCAGCAGCTTAGCGGGGCTGACCTACGAGCAGTACTTC. It translates to CASSLAGLTYEQYF. Supplemented by reference TRBV7-9 and TRBJ2-7, the full variable domain reads DTGVSQNPRHKITKRGQNVTFRCDPISEHNRLYWYRQTLGQGPEFLTYFQNEAQLEKSRLLSDRFSAERPKGSFSTLEIQRTEQGDSAMYLCASSLAGLTYEQYFGPGTRLTVT.

This rearrangement joins TRBV7-3 to TRBJ2-1; D is possibly TRBD2 (6 bases). This CDR3 is built from 15 residues. Germline V gene sequence: CDR1 SGHTA, CDR2 FQGTGA. V lost 1 base to trimming and J lost 1 base, with 8 bases between them. Here the CDR3 DNA reads TGTGCCAGCAGCTTAATTGGGGGGTCCTACAATGAGCAGTTCTTC. This gives the protein CASSLIGGSYNEQFF.

The chain combines TRBV19 with TRBJ2-1; 8 bases agree with TRBD2. The V segment lost 4 bases and the J segment 4 bases; nucleotides outside the gene matches: 6. The germline V gene encodes CDR1 LNHDA and CDR2 SQIVND (reference sequence). This CDR3 contains 15 residues. The CDR3 is CASSKSGRRYNEQFF. The CDR3 nucleotides read TGTGCCAGTAGTAAGAGCGGGAGAAGGTACAATGAGCAGTTCTTC.

J is TRBJ2-7 and V is TRBV29-1; 10 bases fit TRBD2. With 5 bases clipped from V and 2 bases from J, the junction kept 6 bases outside the gene matches. CDR1 SQVTM and CDR2 ANQGSEA come from the germline V gene. The CDR3 is 14 residues long. The chain's CDR3 is CSVKPSGSPYEQYF. The DNA of the CDR3 is TGCAGCGTTAAGCCTAGCGGGAGCCCCTACGAGCAGTACTTC.